This paragraph covers one TCR beta chain sequence. The target antigen is unknown. This may be a read error: a much more frequent sequence differs by one nucleotide. TCR beta libraries were prepared from cDNA with unique molecular identifiers. With about 0.95 to 11 million T cells as the source, about half a million cDNA molecules resulted. TCRdb re-derived calls from the PCR reads in MiXCR, one entry per CDR3 protein. The sample has hundreds of thousands of distinct CDR3 sequences, 25% to 30% seen once. The data are from a study of post-analysis software for immune sequencing data. Findings and limits, study-wide: Controls' normalized Chao1 diversity significantly exceeded that of multiple sclerosis patients. Patients used about 5 TRBV segments, including TRBV5-6, TRBV5-1 and TRBV20-1, more often than controls.

The CDR3 sequence is 13 residues long. Germline V CDR1 and CDR2: SGHDT, YYEEEE. This TCR came from a girl aged 5 to 17 with multiple sclerosis. V gene TRBV5-6 combines with J gene TRBJ2-7; 7 bases agree with TRBD1. Sequenced: blood. The CDR3 DNA reads TGTGCCAGCAGCCCGACAGGGATCTACGGGCAGTACTTC. It encodes CASSPTGIYGQYF.